This TCR beta chain was found in a study of T cells after yellow fever vaccination. A single record per CDR3 protein comes from TCRdb applying MiXCR to the 5' RACE reads. This table has approximately 610,000 distinct CDR3 sequences, approximately 16% appearing once. Germline V CDR1 and CDR2: LGHDT, YNNKEL (reference sequence). J lost 2 bases, V lost 7 bases, and 15 bases had no gene match. This CDR3 spans 17 amino acids. The input for sequencing was PBMCs, taken about 5 days after the first yellow fever vaccination. The origin of this receptor is a man between 18 and 29 years old who received the YFV17D yellow fever vaccine. The chain links TRBV3-1 to TRBJ2-5; TRBD1 aligns across 8 bases. CDR3 residues: CASIPPETQGVQETQYF. Written as DNA, the CDR3 is TGTGCCAGCATCCCACCCGAAACACAGGGGGTGCAAGAGACCCAGTACTTC.